What follows are 31 T cell receptor beta chains derived from one specimen sequenced in a study of vaccination and CD4 T cells after COVID-19. These receptors lack a known antigen. Sequencing of cultured CD4+ T cell DNA used the Oncomine TCR Beta short-read assay. MiXCR was run by TCRdb on the PCR reads, yielding one entry per CDR3 protein. Of over 11,000 distinct CDR3 sequences listed, 24% are singletons. Treatment defined: approximately 9-day PBMC culture with coronavirus spike peptide pools or control peptides (ViraFEST assay). The specimen comprised CD4+ T cells from blood, cultured in vitro, sampled after SARS-CoV-2 vaccination. The receptors here all came from a human donor who had recovered from COVID-19.

V and J are TRBV7-2 and TRBJ1-2; 10 nucleotides match TRBD1. V shed 2 bases and J 5 bases; nucleotides not matched to a gene: 5. The germline V gene has CDR1 SGHTA and CDR2 FQGNSA. This CDR3 comprises 15 residues. CDR3 coding DNA: TGTGCCAGCAGCTTACCCGGACAGGGGGTATATGGCTACACCTTC. Its protein product is CASSLPGQGVYGYTF.

This rearrangement joins TRBV19 to TRBJ2-7; 8 bases match TRBD2. Germline CDR1 reads LNHDA; CDR2 reads SQIVND (reference sequence). There are 13 residues in the CDR3. J gave up 5 bases and V 11 bases, and 11 bases lay outside the gene matches. The CDR3, as DNA: TGTGCCCGCCGTCCGGGAGGGGACCACGAGCAGTACTTC. This sequence encodes CARRPGGDHEQYF.

The CDR3 DNA follows: TGTGCCAGCTTGGGATCTTGGGGGTATGGCTACACCTTC. Protein sequence: CASLGSWGYGYTF. The chain links TRBV19 to TRBJ1-2; a possible D gene is TRBD1 (5 bases). This CDR3 has 13 residues. Germline loops: CDR1 LNHDA, CDR2 SQIVND (reference sequence). V was pared by 9 bases and J by 5 bases, with 16 bases between.

The V and J genes are TRBV12-3 or TRBV12-4 and TRBJ1-2; weak D call: TRBD1 (5 bases). Trimming shortened V by 7 bases and J by 0 bases, and 15 bases separated the two germline ends. The CDR3 extends over 15 amino acids. The CDR3: CASKSGGTANYGYTF. CDR3 DNA sequence: TGTGCCAGCAAAAGTGGGGGTACCGCTAACTATGGCTACACCTTC.

The chain has TRBV4-1 and TRBJ2-1; TRBD2 matches 7 bases. V gave up 1 base and J gave up 0 bases; unmatched junction bases: 9. CDR3 length: 18 residues. Per germline, CDR1 MGHRA and CDR2 YSYEKL. The CDR3 loop reads CASSQAGVGRGSYNEQFF. DNA for the CDR3: TGCGCCAGCAGCCAAGCTGGGGTGGGGAGGGGCTCCTACAATGAGCAGTTCTTC.

This clonotype was counted between two and nine times. The chain combines TRBV19 with TRBJ2-5; 9 positions match TRBD1. V shed 9 bases and J 2 bases; nucleotides not matched to a gene: 13. Looked up from germline, CDR1 is LNHDA and CDR2 is SQIVND (reference sequence). The CDR3 runs to 16 residues. CDR3 sequence: CASGTGKARGQETQYF. CDR3 DNA: TGTGCCAGCGGGACAGGGAAGGCGCGGGGTCAAGAGACCCAGTACTTC.

This chain joins TRBV6-1 and TRBJ1-1; 8 bases agree with TRBD1. Trimming took 6 bases from V and 0 from J; bases not matched to a gene: 9. Germline V CDR1 and CDR2: MNHNS, SASEGT. This CDR3 comprises 16 residues. The CDR3 bases are TGTGCCAGCAGGCAACAGGGGGGGGGGATGAACACTGAAGCTTTCTTT. Its translation: CASRQQGGGMNTEAFF.

This chain uses TRBV6-1 with TRBJ2-1; 13 positions agree with TRBD2. The germline V gene encodes CDR1 MNHNS and CDR2 SASEGT. J lost 6 bases, V lost 7 bases, and 15 bases had no gene match. This CDR3 is built from 18 residues. CDR3 sequence (DNA): TGTGCCAGCACCCCAACTAGCGGGGGGGCCTTGTTTCGCAATGAGCAGTTCTTC. Translated, it gives CASTPTSGGALFRNEQFF.

This clonotype is categorized as medium-sized. The chain joins TRBV27 to TRBJ1-1; no reliable D call. The ends were cut back, 1 base at V and 3 bases at J, with 6 bases in the middle. Germline CDR1 and CDR2: MNHEY and SMNVEV (reference sequence). The CDR3 loop spans 13 amino acids. DNA for the CDR3: TGTGCCAGCAGTTTATTTCGACACACTGAAGCTTTCTTT. Translating gives CASSLFRHTEAFF.

This clonotype was counted once. The V call is TRBV5-1, the J call TRBJ1-1, with TRBD1 matching over 8 bases. Germline CDR1 reads SGHRS; CDR2 reads YFSETQ. The CDR3 spans 18 residues. V gave up 2 bases and J gave up 11 bases; unmatched junction bases: 23. CDR3 DNA sequence: TGCGCCAGCAGCTTCGGTAGGACAGGGTTCTCACATAATGTCGTCGCTTTCTTT. The encoded protein is CASSFGRTGFSHNVVAFF.

This CDR3 is CASSDDRSYGYTF. CDR3 DNA: TGTGCCAGCAGCGATGACAGGAGCTATGGCTACACCTTC. The chain combines TRBV9 with TRBJ1-2; D possibly corresponds to TRBD1 (6 bases). Between the trimmed V and J ends, which lost 3 bases and 4 bases, there was a span of 10 bases. This CDR3 has 13 amino acids. The germline gives CDR1 SGDLS, CDR2 YYNGEE.

The chain has TRBV6-2 or TRBV6-3 and TRBJ1-2; the D is unclear. The V and J ends lost 10 bases and 2 bases respectively, with 8 bases between them. This CDR3 contains 11 residues. Per germline, CDR1 MNHEY and CDR2 SVGEGT. The CDR3 here is CATMKNYGYTF. In DNA, the CDR3 is TGTGCCACTATGAAGAACTATGGCTACACCTTC.

V and J are TRBV20-1 and TRBJ2-1, with D possibly called TRBD1 or TRBD2 (6 bases each). Trimming pared 1 base from V and 4 bases from J, leaving 23 bases between. This CDR3 is built from 18 residues. The germline gives CDR1 DFQATT, CDR2 SNEGSKA (reference sequence). Here the CDR3 reads CSARVGRGGPLTYNEQFF. CDR3 bases: TGCAGTGCTAGAGTCGGAAGAGGGGGGCCTCTAACTTACAATGAGCAGTTCTTC.

This clonotype was recorded a few times. The V and J genes are TRBV7-2 and TRBJ2-3, with TRBD2 matching 7 bases. Germline trimming cut 3 bases from V and 4 bases from J; bases unmatched to any gene: 13. The germline CDR1 and CDR2 sequences are SGHTA and FQGNSA. The CDR3 extends over 17 amino acids. Here the CDR3 DNA reads TGTGCCAGCAGCTTTGGCGGGAGAAGTGTGGAGGCAGATACGCAGTATTTT. It translates to CASSFGGRSVEADTQYF.

Only a few counts were recorded for this clonotype. J is TRBJ1-1 and V is TRBV7-8, with unresolved D. V was clipped by 2 bases and J by 3 bases, with 10 bases between them. This CDR3 contains 14 residues. CDR1 is SGHVS and CDR2 is FQNEAQ in the germline V gene. This CDR3 is CASSLTRADTEAFF. CDR3 sequence (DNA): TGTGCCAGCAGCTTAACCCGGGCGGACACTGAAGCTTTCTTT.

The chain combines TRBV4-1 with TRBJ2-5, with 16 bases identical to TRBD2. The CDR3 totals 17 residues. The germline V gene has CDR1 MGHRA and CDR2 YSYEKL. Trimming cost V 5 bases and J 4 bases; bases outside gene matches: 7. Written as DNA, the CDR3 is TGCGCCAGCAGCGCCTCCGGGACTAGCGGGAGGGTAGAGACCCAGTACTTC. This gives the protein CASSASGTSGRVETQYF.

This CDR3 reads CATGGTGGVDTQYF. The CDR3 bases are TGTGCCACCGGAGGGACAGGGGGTGTAGATACGCAGTATTTT. The chain employs TRBV24-1 and TRBJ2-3; 11 bases fit TRBD1. The CDR3 spans 14 residues. With V trimmed by 9 bases and J by 5 bases, 6 bases remained unmatched. Germline V gene sequence: CDR1 KGHDR, CDR2 SFDVKD.

V and J are TRBV20-1 and TRBJ2-5, with TRBD2 matching 14 bases. CDR3 length: 16 residues. V lost 6 bases and J lost 1; bases outside the gene matches: 7. Germline assignment: CDR1 DFQATT and CDR2 SNEGSKA (reference sequence). The CDR3 sequence: CSAVTGTSGSQETQYF. CDR3 sequence (DNA): TGCAGTGCGGTAACCGGGACTAGCGGGAGCCAAGAGACCCAGTACTTC.

The chain recombines TRBV7-6 with TRBJ2-5, with 7 bases identical to TRBD1. This CDR3 has 13 residues. Per germline, CDR1 SGHVS and CDR2 FNYEAQ. V was pared by 5 bases and J by 4 bases, with 4 bases of the junction left unmatched. The CDR3 bases are TGTGCCAGCAGCCGAGGGGGCCTAGAGACCCAGTACTTC. As protein: CASSRGGLETQYF.

This clonotype was found a few times. The chain has TRBV14 and TRBJ2-3; 7 nucleotides line up with TRBD2. CDR3 length equals 14 residues. J gave up 8 bases and V 4 bases, and 9 bases lay outside the gene matches. CDR1 and CDR2 (germline): SGHDN, FVKESK. For the CDR3, the DNA is TGTGCCAGCAGCCCCTTCAGCGGGGCAGTTACGCAGTATTTT. This encodes CASSPFSGAVTQYF.

This clonotype was observed a handful of times. J is TRBJ1-1 and V is TRBV7-6; D is ambiguous. This CDR3 is built from 14 residues. CDR1 is SGHVS and CDR2 is FNYEAQ in the germline V gene. Trimming removed 1 base from V and 2 bases from J, with 8 bases in between. CDR3 in amino acids: CASSLGGGNTEAFF. For the CDR3, the DNA is TGTGCCAGCAGCTTAGGGGGTGGAAACACTGAAGCTTTCTTT.

This clonotype was found a few times. The chain couples TRBV12-3 or TRBV12-4 to TRBJ2-2; 8 bases fit TRBD2. The CDR3 length is 16 residues. V lost 2 bases and J lost 5; bases outside the gene matches: 7. The CDR3 is CASSLWSAGGTGELFF. In nucleotides, the CDR3 is TGTGCCAGCAGTTTATGGTCGGCGGGAGGTACCGGGGAGCTGTTTTTT.

This clonotype was observed a handful of times. The chain is built from TRBV24-1 and TRBJ2-1; 8 bases line up with TRBD1. There are 14 residues in the CDR3. Trimming at V came to 9 bases and at J to 3 bases, leaving 6 bases not matched to a gene. CDR1 is KGHDR and CDR2 is SFDVKD in the germline V gene. The CDR3 coding sequence is TGTGCCACCGCCGACAGGGGTGGCTACAATGAGCAGTTCTTC. As protein: CATADRGGYNEQFF.

The chain carries TRBV6-2 or TRBV6-3 and TRBJ1-4; possibly TRBD1 for D (6 bases). In germline, CDR1 is MNHEY, CDR2 SVGEGT. V was shortened by 2 bases and J by 8 bases, with 18 bases between the two germline ends. The CDR3 has 16 amino acids. The CDR3 here is CASSYDDARGNEKLFF. The CDR3 DNA is TGTGCCAGCAGTTACGATGATGCCAGGGGAAACGAAAAACTGTTTTTT.

Written as DNA, the CDR3 is TGCGCCAGCAGCTTGGTGGCAGGGCCTAGCACAGATACGCAGTATTTT. Translating it yields CASSLVAGPSTDTQYF. V gene TRBV5-1 combines with J gene TRBJ2-3, with a tentative D call TRBD1 (5 bases). Germline CDR1 is SGHRS and CDR2 is YFSETQ. Trimming took off 0 bases at V and 0 bases at J, with 11 bases between the two ends. The CDR3 sequence is 16 residues long.

The V gene is TRBV10-1, the J gene TRBJ2-3, with D possibly matching TRBD1 (6 bases). The CDR3 runs 14 residues. V dropped 4 bases and J dropped 2 bases, with 10 bases sitting between them. The germline gives CDR1 WNHNN, CDR2 SYGVQD (reference sequence). This chain's CDR3 is CASSGDTTTDTQYF. In DNA, the CDR3 is TGCGCCAGCAGTGGGGACACTACCACAGATACGCAGTATTTT.

In this sample, this clonotype turned up a few times. V gene TRBV18 combines with J gene TRBJ1-2, with a tentative D call TRBD1 (6 bases). The CDR3 is 14 residues long. Germline V gives CDR1 KGHSH, CDR2 LQKENI. Trimming took off 3 bases at V and 8 bases at J, with 16 bases between the two ends. In DNA, the CDR3 is TGTGCCAGCTCACCCGTGGGGGGCCAGGGAGGCTACACCTTC. Amino acids: CASSPVGGQGGYTF.

This clonotype has more than one count but fewer than ten. The J gene is TRBJ2-7, the V gene TRBV28; D ambiguous. The CDR3 totals 11 residues. Trimming cost V 2 bases and J 2 bases, with 1 base left between them. From germline, CDR1 is MDHEN and CDR2 SYDVKM. In DNA, the CDR3 is TGTGCCAGCAGTTTAACCTACGAGCAGTACTTC. This encodes CASSLTYEQYF.

A few counts support this clonotype. J is TRBJ2-7 and V is TRBV6-1; 14 positions agree with TRBD2. Germline V gene data show CDR1 as MNHNS and CDR2 as SASEGT. There are 14 residues in the CDR3. J gave up 6 bases and V 6 bases, and 4 bases lay outside the gene matches. CDR3 sequence (DNA): TGTGCCAGCAGCCCGGGACTAGCGGGAGTCGAGCAGTACTTC. This translates into CASSPGLAGVEQYF.

This clonotype occurred a few times. DNA of the CDR3: TGCGCCAGCAGCCCTAGCGGGAGGGAGACCGGGGAGCTGTTTTTT. Its protein product is CASSPSGRETGELFF. The gene calls are TRBV5-1 and TRBJ2-2; 12 bases fit TRBD2. Looked up from germline, CDR1 is SGHRS and CDR2 is YFSETQ. With V trimmed by 4 bases and J by 5 bases, 3 bases remained unmatched. The CDR3 is 15 amino acids.

This clonotype was detected a few times. The genes are TRBV7-2 and TRBJ2-7; no clear D. This CDR3 has 14 residues. The ends were cut back, 1 base at V and 2 bases at J, with 9 bases in the middle. CDR1 SGHTA and CDR2 FQGNSA come from the germline V gene. CDR3 bases: TGTGCCAGCAGCTTAGTGGCAGGTGCCTACGAGCAGTACTTC. Encoded protein: CASSLVAGAYEQYF.